These T cell receptor beta chains were read from a single sample in a study of blood T cells in healthy people across ages. TCRdb analysed the 5' RACE reads with MiXCR anew, one entry per CDR3 protein. The repertoire has 800,000 or so distinct CDR3 sequences, 20% to 30% of them found once; the top ten carry 3% to 4.5%. This sample also appeared in a second study, on T cells of mothers and their children.

The specimen sequenced was blood. Receptor source: a boy aged 5-17 years in good health. CDR3s include the opening cysteine and the closing phenylalanine or tryptophan. Clone size is given for some rows only: seen once, a few or many times, or a class if the clone is expanded.

J: TRBJ2-1
V: TRBV20-1
size: few
CDR3: CSASRGLPGLAGGPYNEQFF

J: TRBJ2-1
V: TRBV6-5
size: NA
CDR3: CASSYRSAASGRNNEQFF

J: TRBJ1-4
V: TRBV19
size: NA
CDR3: CATRTVNEKLFF

J: TRBJ1-1
V: TRBV20-1
size: few
CDR3: CSARDFDWPEAFF

J: TRBJ2-2
V: TRBV7-2
size: NA
CDR3: CASTDSGELFF

J: TRBJ2-5
V: TRBV11-2
size: NA
CDR3: CASSFGGKGETQYF

J: TRBJ1-2
V: TRBV27
size: NA
CDR3: CASSPAWTGNYGYTF

J: TRBJ2-3
V: TRBV4-1
size: once
CDR3: CASSQGDEFPTTTDTQYF

J: TRBJ2-5
V: TRBV5-1
size: few
CDR3: CASSLERARETQYF

J: TRBJ2-1
V: TRBV15
size: NA
CDR3: CATSTGLAGGHGYNGQFF

J: TRBJ2-3
V: TRBV5-5
size: few
CDR3: CANSFGLALGTDTQYF

J: TRBJ2-4
V: TRBV5-6
size: NA
CDR3: CASSSTSGEGQWNIQYF

J: TRBJ2-1
V: TRBV7-3
size: NA
CDR3: CASSLMAASGGDEQFF

J: TRBJ2-1
V: TRBV15
size: NA
CDR3: CATSRKRHRLAGFENEQFF

J: TRBJ1-1
V: TRBV7-2
size: NA
CDR3: CASSLRSGNTEAFF

J: TRBJ1-3
V: TRBV11-2
size: NA
CDR3: CASSLWRTGNTIYF